This section outlines one T cell receptor beta chain sequence together with its context. Its matching antigen is unknown. V shed 0 bases and J 3 bases; nucleotides not matched to a gene: 3. Germline V lookup: CDR1 SGHRS, CDR2 YFSETQ. The CDR3 consists of 15 residues. The source of the sample is a study of T cell responses to AZD1222 COVID-19 vaccine. Broader study findings: Repertoire sampling was restricted to post-peak T cell response timepoints. The donors showed a predominance of white British ancestry and of females, with possible underestimation of clonal diversity. Per reports, nearly half of all spike-specific TCRs target regions that are unmutated in variants.

The repertoire was sequenced with immunoSEQ multiplex PCR; TCRdb's copy has only in-frame clones and lacks some. The sample has roughly 100,000 clones; about 88% are singletons. This chain connects TRBV5-1 to TRBJ2-1; 7 bases align to TRBD2. This TCR was recovered from an adult who received the AZD1222 COVID-19 vaccine. Sequenced material: peripheral blood, taken 28 days after the second AZD1222 dose. CDR3 sequence reads: CASSLATGGYNEQFF. As DNA, the CDR3 is TGCGCCAGCAGCTTGGCGACGGGAGGCTACAATGAGCAGTTCTTC.